Shown below are 13 T cell receptor beta chains from a single sample sequenced in a study of blood T cell repertoires in COVID-19. This table comes from immunoSEQ multiplex PCR, and its TCRdb copy is limited to in-frame clones, with some not included. The top ten clones hold under 15% of a sample with 45,000 to 60,000 clones, more than 60% of them seen once. The sample comprised peripheral blood. The receptors here all came from a human donor with active or convalescent COVID-19. The donor label of this sample is uncertain.

This clone was observed once. The chain joins TRBV19 to TRBJ2-7; D not certain. V lost 7 bases to trimming and J lost 1 base, with 8 bases between them. This CDR3 comprises 12 residues. Per germline, CDR1 LNHDA and CDR2 SQIVND (reference sequence). This CDR3 reads CASTSQSYEQYF. In DNA, the CDR3 is TGTGCCAGTACATCCCAGTCCTACGAGCAGTACTTC.

This clone was detected only once. The V and J genes are TRBV6-6 and TRBJ1-4, with 12 bases fitting TRBD1. J was trimmed by 7 bases and V by 6 bases; bases with no gene match: 3. Germline V CDR1 and CDR2: MNHNY, SVGAGI (reference sequence). The CDR3 loop spans 14 amino acids. This chain's CDR3 is CASRGTGGGEKLFF. The CDR3 nucleotides read TGTGCCAGCAGGGGGACAGGGGGCGGTGAAAAACTGTTTTTT.

The genes are TRBV24-1 and TRBJ1-1, with D perhaps matching TRBD1 (5 bases). This CDR3 is built from 13 residues. CDR1 is KGHDR, CDR2 SFDVKD, per germline. V dropped 5 bases and J dropped 8 bases, with 14 bases sitting between them. CDR3 loop: CATSASGLSEAFF. In nucleotides, the CDR3 is TGTGCCACCAGTGCATCAGGGCTTTCCGAAGCTTTCTTT.

This clone was picked up a small number of times. V is TRBV11-2 and J is TRBJ2-3; D gene uncertain. This CDR3 region has 12 residues. Looked up from germline, CDR1 is SGHAT and CDR2 is FQNNGV. Trimming left V 7 bases short and J 0 bases short, with 5 bases between. CDR3 region: CASTSSTDTQYF. For the CDR3, the DNA is TGTGCCAGCACCTCTAGCACAGATACGCAGTATTTT.

V is TRBV18 and J is TRBJ1-5, with TRBD1 as a possible D gene (6 bases). Germline CDR1 reads KGHSH; CDR2 reads LQKENI. Trimming removed 1 base at V and 2 bases at J, with 12 bases between. The CDR3 is 16 residues long. The chain's CDR3 is CASSPLAGARNQPQHF. CDR3 nucleotide sequence: TGTGCCAGCTCACCACTGGCGGGGGCACGCAATCAGCCCCAGCATTTT.

The chain links TRBV10-3 to TRBJ2-2, with 8 bases that match TRBD1. Trimming cost V 7 bases and J 4 bases; bases outside gene matches: 8. CDR3 length equals 15 residues. Germline loops: CDR1 ENHRY, CDR2 SYGVKD. CDR3 in amino acids: CAIIDDRGGTGELFF. CDR3 nucleotide sequence: TGTGCCATCATTGATGACAGGGGCGGCACCGGGGAGCTGTTTTTT.

This chain connects TRBV11-1 to TRBJ2-1; 8 positions match TRBD2. Germline V CDR1 and CDR2: SGHAT, FQDESV (reference sequence). The trim removed 1 base at V and 9 bases at J, leaving 8 bases unmatched. The CDR3 sequence is 15 residues long. CDR3: CASSLVGTSISEQFF. The CDR3 DNA reads as TGTGCCAGCAGCTTAGTTGGGACTAGTATATCTGAGCAGTTCTTC.

The rearrangement links TRBV6-2 or TRBV6-3 to TRBJ1-1, with D possibly TRBD1 on 5 matching bases. The V end was cut by 3 bases, the J end by 1 base, with 9 bases between. The CDR3 covers 14 residues. Germline values: CDR1 MNHEY, CDR2 SVGEGT. CDR3 protein: CASSYGAGNTEAFF. The CDR3 nucleotides read TGTGCCAGCAGTTATGGGGCAGGGAACACTGAAGCTTTCTTT.

The chain couples TRBV3-1 (or the pseudogene TRBV3-2) to TRBJ2-7, with D possibly matching TRBD2 (5 bases). The germline V and J ends were trimmed by 4 bases and 3 bases, with 10 bases remaining between them. This CDR3 region has 13 residues. Per the germline V gene, CDR1 is LGHDT and CDR2 is YNNKEL (reference sequence). The CDR3 reads CASSRDGGYEQYF. The CDR3 nucleotides are TGTGCCAGCAGCCGGGATGGAGGCTACGAGCAGTACTTC.

The chain recombines TRBV12-3 or TRBV12-4 with TRBJ2-1; 10 bases align to TRBD1. The J segment lost 7 bases and the V segment lost 5 bases, leaving 2 bases of the junction unmatched. The length of the CDR3 is 13 residues. The CDR3 DNA sequence: TGTGCCAGCAGTGGGACAGGGGTGAATGAGCAGTTCTTC. It translates to CASSGTGVNEQFF.

This clone occurred a few times. V is TRBV7-2 and J is TRBJ2-5; TRBD2 aligns across 11 bases. The V segment lost 2 bases and the J segment 3 bases; nucleotides outside the gene matches: 8. The germline CDR1 and CDR2 sequences are SGHTA and FQGNSA. The CDR3 spans 17 residues. CDR3 residues: CASSLSGSGRAEETQYF. For the CDR3, the DNA is TGTGCCAGCAGCTTAAGTGGTAGCGGGAGGGCCGAAGAGACCCAGTACTTC.

This rearrangement joins TRBV5-4 to TRBJ1-2; maybe TRBD1 (5 bases). Germline assignment: CDR1 SGHNT and CDR2 YYREEE (reference sequence). The V and J ends lost 0 bases and 4 bases respectively, with 10 bases between them. This CDR3 contains 14 residues. The CDR3 is CASSLEQGGYGYTF. The CDR3 region has the DNA TGTGCCAGCAGCTTGGAGCAGGGAGGCTATGGCTACACCTTC. The full variable domain, its missing parts supplied by reference TRBV5-4 and TRBJ1-2, is ETGVTQSPTHLIKTRGQQVTLRCSSQSGHNTVSWYQQALGQGPQFIFQYYREEENGRGNFPPRFSGLQFPNYSSELNVNALELDDSALYLCASSLEQGGYGYTFGSGTRLTVV.

V is TRBV30 and J is TRBJ2-1, with 8 bases that match TRBD2. CDR3 length: 13 amino acids. Germline V gives CDR1 GTSNPN, CDR2 SVGIG (reference sequence). Unmatched junction bases numbered 3, after V lost 3 bases and J lost 5 bases. The CDR3 sequence: CAWSGRADNEQFF. For the CDR3, the DNA is TGTGCCTGGAGCGGGAGGGCCGACAATGAGCAGTTCTTC.